This T cell receptor (beta chain) is drawn from a study of post-analysis software for immune sequencing data. Study at large: Progressive-relapsing, secondary progressive and relapsing-remitting multiple sclerosis were among the disease courses included.

Study observations and caveats: Among 5 or 6 TRBV segments more frequent in patients than controls were TRBV5-6, TRBV5-1 and TRBV20-1.

Unique molecular identifiers were carried by the TCR beta cDNA libraries. TCRdb called the PCR reads again in MiXCR, with one record for every CDR3 protein. The sample comprises 600,000 to 750,000 distinct CDR3 sequences, 59% of which are singletons, and roughly 10% rests with the top ten. Per the germline V gene, CDR1 is MNHEY and CDR2 is SVGAGI. This CDR3 has 17 amino acids. V lost 2 bases, J lost 7 bases, and 23 bases lay in between. A word on this clonotype: As yet, its antigen is unknown.

The sequenced sample was blood. The TCR originated in a girl aged 2-15 years with multiple sclerosis. This chain uses TRBV6-5 with TRBJ1-2; tentative D call: TRBD1 (6 bases). CDR3 region: CASSYDRPSTKDGGYTF. Here the CDR3 DNA reads TGTGCCAGCAGTTACGACAGGCCATCGACAAAAGACGGTGGCTACACCTTC.